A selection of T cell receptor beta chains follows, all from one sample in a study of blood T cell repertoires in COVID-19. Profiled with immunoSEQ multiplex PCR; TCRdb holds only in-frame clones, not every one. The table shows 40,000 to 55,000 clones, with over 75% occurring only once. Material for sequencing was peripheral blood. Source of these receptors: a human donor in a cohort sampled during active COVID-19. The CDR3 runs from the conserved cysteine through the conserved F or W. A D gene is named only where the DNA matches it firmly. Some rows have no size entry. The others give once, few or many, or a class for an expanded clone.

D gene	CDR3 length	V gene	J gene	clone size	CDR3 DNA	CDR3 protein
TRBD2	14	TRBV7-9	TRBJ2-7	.	TGTGCCAGCAGCTCCTCAGCGGGGATCTACGAGCAGTACTTC	CASSSSAGIYEQYF
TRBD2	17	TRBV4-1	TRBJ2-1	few	TGCGCCAGCAGCCAAGCCCCCACAGCGGGACCATACAATGAGCAGTTCTTC	CASSQAPTAGPYNEQFF
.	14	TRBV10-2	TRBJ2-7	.	TGCGCCAGCAGAGGGCAAACTAGCAACTACGAGCAGTACTTC	CASRGQTSNYEQYF
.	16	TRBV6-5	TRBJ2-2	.	TGTGCCAGCAGTTACCAAGGGACTGTCAACACCGGGGAGCTGTTTTTT	CASSYQGTVNTGELFF
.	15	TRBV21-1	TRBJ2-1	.	TGTGCCAGCAGACGACAGGGCCTACACTACAATGAGCAGTTCTTC	CASRRQGLHYNEQFF
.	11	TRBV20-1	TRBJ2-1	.	TGCAGTGCGGGGGGATACAATGAGCAGTTCTTC	CSAGGYNEQFF
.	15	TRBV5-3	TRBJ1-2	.	TGTGCCAGAAGCTCTTACAGGGCCCGGGACTATGGCTACACCTTC	CARSSYRARDYGYTF
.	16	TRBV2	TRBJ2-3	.	TGTGCCAGCAGTGAAGGGTCTAGCGCACGAACAGATACGCAGTATTTT	CASSEGSSARTDTQYF
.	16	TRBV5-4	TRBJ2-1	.	TGTGCCAGCAGCTCGCAAGGGTCAGGGGTGAACAATGAGCAGTTCTTC	CASSSQGSGVNNEQFF
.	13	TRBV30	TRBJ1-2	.	TGTGCCTGTTTAGGACCAGGGCAGGGCGGCTACACCTTC	CACLGPGQGGYTF
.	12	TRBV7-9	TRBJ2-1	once	TGTGCCAGCAGCTTACCGGGGAGTGAGCAGTTCTTC	CASSLPGSEQFF
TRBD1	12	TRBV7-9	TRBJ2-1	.	TGTGCCAGCAGCTTACAGGGGGATGAGCAGTTCTTC	CASSLQGDEQFF
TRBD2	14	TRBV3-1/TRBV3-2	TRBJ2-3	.	TGTGCCAGCAGCCTAGCGGGGCGCACAGATACGCAGTATTTT	CASSLAGRTDTQYF
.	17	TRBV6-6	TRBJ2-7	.	TGTGCCAGCAGTCGCCCCCCGGAGGGGACTGGATCTTACGAGCAGTACTTC	CASSRPPEGTGSYEQYF
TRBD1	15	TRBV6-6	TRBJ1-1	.	TGTGCCAGCAGCCTGGGACAGGGGGGGAACACTGAAGCTTTCTTT	CASSLGQGGNTEAFF